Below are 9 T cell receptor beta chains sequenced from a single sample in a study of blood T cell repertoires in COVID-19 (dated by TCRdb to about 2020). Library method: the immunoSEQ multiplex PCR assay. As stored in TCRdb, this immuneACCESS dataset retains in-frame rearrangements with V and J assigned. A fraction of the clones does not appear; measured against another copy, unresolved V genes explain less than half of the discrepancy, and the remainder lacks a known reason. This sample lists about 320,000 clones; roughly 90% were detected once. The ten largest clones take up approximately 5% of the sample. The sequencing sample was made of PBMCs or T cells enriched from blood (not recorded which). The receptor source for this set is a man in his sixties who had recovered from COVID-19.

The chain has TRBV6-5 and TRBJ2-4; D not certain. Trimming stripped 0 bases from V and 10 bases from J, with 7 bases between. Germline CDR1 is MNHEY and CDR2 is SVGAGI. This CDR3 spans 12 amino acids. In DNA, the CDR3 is TGTGCCAGCAGTTACTCGATCGGTATTCAGTACTTC. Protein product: CASSYSIGIQYF.

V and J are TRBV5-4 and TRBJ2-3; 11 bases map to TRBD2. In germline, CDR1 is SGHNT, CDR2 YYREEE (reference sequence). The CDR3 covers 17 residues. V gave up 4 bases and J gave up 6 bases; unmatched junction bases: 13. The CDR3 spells CASSIAGGPSPGDTQYF. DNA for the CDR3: TGTGCCAGCAGCATAGCGGGAGGGCCGTCCCCGGGGGATACGCAGTATTTT.

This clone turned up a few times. CDR3 nucleotides: TGTGCCAGCAGCTTACTCGCGGGAGGATCGTCGGGGAATGAGCAGTTCTTC. Encoded protein: CASSLLAGGSSGNEQFF. The chain employs TRBV7-3 and TRBJ2-1; TRBD2 aligns across 8 bases. Trimming cost V 2 bases and J 7 bases; bases outside gene matches: 13. The germline V gene encodes CDR1 SGHTA and CDR2 FQGTGA. The CDR3 length is 17 residues.

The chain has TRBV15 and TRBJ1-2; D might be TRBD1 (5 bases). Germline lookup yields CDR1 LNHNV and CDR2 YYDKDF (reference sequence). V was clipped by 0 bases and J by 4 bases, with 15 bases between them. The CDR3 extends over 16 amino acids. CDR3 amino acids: CATSRDRQGVLYGYTF. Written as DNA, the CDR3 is TGTGCCACCAGCAGAGATCGCCAGGGCGTCCTCTATGGCTACACCTTC.

The CDR3 DNA sequence: TGTGCCAGTAGTATGGACAGGGGGCAGGGTGGCTACACCTTC. Translation gives CASSMDRGQGGYTF. The chain joins TRBV19 to TRBJ1-2, with 11 bases identical to TRBD1. After removal of 3 bases from V and 7 bases from J, the junction contained 4 bases not matched to a gene. The CDR3 length is 14 residues. CDR1 and CDR2 (germline): LNHDA, SQIVND (reference sequence).

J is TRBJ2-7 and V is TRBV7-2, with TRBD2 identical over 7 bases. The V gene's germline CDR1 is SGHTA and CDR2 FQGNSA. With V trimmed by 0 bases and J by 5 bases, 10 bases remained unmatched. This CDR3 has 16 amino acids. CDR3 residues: CASSLAPRTRNDEQYF. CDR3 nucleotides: TGTGCCAGCAGCTTAGCGCCCCGGACTAGGAACGACGAGCAGTACTTC. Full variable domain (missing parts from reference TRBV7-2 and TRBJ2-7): GAGVSQSPSNKVTEKGKDVELRCDPISGHTALYWYRQSLGQGLEFLIYFQGNSAPDKSGLPSDRFSAERTGGSVSTLTIQRTQQEDSAVYLCASSLAPRTRNDEQYFGPGTRLTVT.

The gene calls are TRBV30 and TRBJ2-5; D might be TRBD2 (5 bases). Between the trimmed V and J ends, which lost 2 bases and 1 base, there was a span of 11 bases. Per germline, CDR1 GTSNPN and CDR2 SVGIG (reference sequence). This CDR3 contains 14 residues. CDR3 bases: TGTGCCTGGAGTAGAGTCCGGGGCCAAGAGACCCAGTACTTC. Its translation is CAWSRVRGQETQYF.

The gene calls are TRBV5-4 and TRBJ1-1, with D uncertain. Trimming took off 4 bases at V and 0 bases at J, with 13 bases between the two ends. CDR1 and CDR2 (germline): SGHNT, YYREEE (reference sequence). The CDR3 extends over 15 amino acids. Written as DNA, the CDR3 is TGTGCCAGCAGCCTGTCCTCGGGTTTGAACACTGAAGCTTTCTTT. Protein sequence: CASSLSSGLNTEAFF.

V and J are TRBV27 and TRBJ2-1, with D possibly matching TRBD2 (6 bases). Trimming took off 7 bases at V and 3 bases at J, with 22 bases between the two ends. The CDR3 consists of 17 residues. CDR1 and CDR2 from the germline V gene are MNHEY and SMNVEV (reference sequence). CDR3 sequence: CASTQSSSPGLYNEQFF. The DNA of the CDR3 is TGTGCCAGCACCCAAAGTTCTTCGCCGGGACTCTACAATGAGCAGTTCTTC.